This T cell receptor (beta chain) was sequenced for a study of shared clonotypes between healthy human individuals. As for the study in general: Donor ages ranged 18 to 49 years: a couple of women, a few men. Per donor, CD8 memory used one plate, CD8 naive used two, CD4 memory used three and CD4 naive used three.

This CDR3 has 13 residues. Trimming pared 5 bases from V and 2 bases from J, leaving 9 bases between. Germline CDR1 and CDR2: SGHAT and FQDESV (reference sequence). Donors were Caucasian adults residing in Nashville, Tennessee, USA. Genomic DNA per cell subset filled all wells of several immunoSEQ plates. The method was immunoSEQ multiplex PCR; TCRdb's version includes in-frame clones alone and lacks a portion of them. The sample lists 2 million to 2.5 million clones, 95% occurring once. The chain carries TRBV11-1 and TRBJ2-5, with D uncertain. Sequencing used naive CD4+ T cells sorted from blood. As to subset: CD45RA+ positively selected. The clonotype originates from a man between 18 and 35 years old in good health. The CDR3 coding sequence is TGTGCCAGCAGCCCCCCCGAACAAGAGACCCAGTACTTC. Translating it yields CASSPPEQETQYF.